The 16 T cell receptor beta chains presented below share a single source sample, sequenced in a study of cytomegalovirus exposure and HLA in healthy donors. The PCR contained 60 Vbeta and 13 Jbeta primers. Clones were read by immunoSEQ multiplex PCR, and TCRdb kept only the in-frame ones, dropping some. Altogether about 31,000 clones are present, around 87% being singletons, with the ten largest covering approximately 2.6%. Sequencing was done on a sample of PBMCs. The source is a boy aged 5-17 years in good health and CMV-seronegative.

V gene TRBV7-9 combines with J gene TRBJ1-2; 7 nucleotides match TRBD1. Germline V gene sequence: CDR1 SEHNR, CDR2 FQNEAQ (reference sequence). J was trimmed by 3 bases and V by 5 bases; bases with no gene match: 9. CDR3 length: 15 residues. The CDR3 bases are TGTGCCAGCAGCCATCTATCTGACAGGGACTATGGCTACACCTTC. Amino acid sequence: CASSHLSDRDYGYTF.

This sequence joins TRBV19 and TRBJ1-5; possible D gene TRBD1, 5 bases. Germline lookup yields CDR1 LNHDA and CDR2 SQIVND (reference sequence). The ends were cut back, 1 base at V and 3 bases at J, with 10 bases in the middle. The CDR3 extends over 15 amino acids. CDR3 sequence: CASSIGDSHNQPQHF. As DNA, the CDR3 is TGTGCCAGTAGTATAGGGGACTCACACAATCAGCCCCAGCATTTT.

This chain connects TRBV5-4 to TRBJ1-6; 7 bases align to TRBD1. CDR3 length: 16 residues. Germline V gene lookup returns CDR1 SGHNT and CDR2 YYREEE (reference sequence). The V gene end was trimmed by 3 bases and the J gene end by 4 bases; junction bases not matched to a gene: 7. The CDR3 reads CASSWSGDRYNSPLHF. In DNA form, the CDR3 reads TGTGCCAGCAGCTGGTCCGGGGACAGATATAATTCACCCCTCCACTTT.

This clone has only a few counts. The V call is TRBV5-6, the J call TRBJ1-1; 9 nucleotides agree with TRBD1. Unmatched junction bases numbered 4, after V lost 3 bases and J lost 4 bases. The CDR3 loop spans 14 amino acids. From germline, CDR1 is SGHDT and CDR2 YYEEEE. The chain's CDR3 is CASSSGTGTTEAFF. The CDR3 DNA reads as TGTGCCAGCAGCTCCGGGACAGGGACCACTGAAGCTTTCTTT.

The rearrangement joins TRBV13 to TRBJ2-1; 8 nucleotides match TRBD2. Trimming at V came to 6 bases and at J to 0 bases, leaving 7 bases not matched to a gene. The CDR3 length is 16 residues. Germline CDR1 reads PRHDT; CDR2 reads FYEKMQ (reference sequence). The CDR3 loop is CASRFSGESSYNEQFF. CDR3 bases: TGTGCCAGCAGATTTAGCGGGGAAAGCTCCTACAATGAGCAGTTCTTC.

The chain links TRBV28 to TRBJ1-6, with D maybe TRBD1 (5 bases). V lost 6 bases and J 8 bases, leaving 17 bases between the germline ends. This CDR3 contains 15 residues. In germline, CDR1 is MDHEN, CDR2 SYDVKM. The chain's CDR3 is CASSPMGGADSPLHF. CDR3 nucleotides: TGTGCCAGCAGCCCTATGGGGGGTGCGGATTCACCCCTCCACTTT.

The V gene is TRBV11-3, the J gene TRBJ2-1; 7 nucleotides align to TRBD1. J was trimmed by 5 bases and V by 5 bases; bases with no gene match: 6. Germline CDR1 reads SGHNT; CDR2 reads YENEEA. The CDR3 has 14 residues. The CDR3 nucleotides read TGTGCCAGCAGCGTACGACAGGGTAACAATGAGCAGTTCTTC. Translating it yields CASSVRQGNNEQFF. Based on the CDR3 plus reference TRBV11-3 and TRBJ2-1, the full variable domain is EAGVVQSPRYKIIEKKQPVAFWCNPISGHNTLYWYLQNLGQGPELLIRYENEEAVDDSQLPKDRFSAERLKGVDSTLKIQPAELGDSAVYLCASSVRQGNNEQFFGPGTRLTVL.

This clone has only one observation. J is TRBJ2-2 and V is TRBV4-2; 8 bases fit TRBD1. In germline, CDR1 is LGHNA, CDR2 YNFKEQ. The V segment lost 0 bases and the J segment 3 bases; nucleotides outside the gene matches: 9. The CDR3 contains 18 residues. The CDR3 is CASSQDDLDRGYTGELFF. In DNA form, the CDR3 reads TGTGCCAGCAGCCAAGATGATTTAGACAGGGGTTACACCGGGGAGCTGTTTTTT.

The rearrangement uses TRBV5-1 and TRBJ2-1, with D possibly matching TRBD2 (5 bases). Germline lookup yields CDR1 SGHRS and CDR2 YFSETQ. V was clipped by 0 bases and J by 6 bases, with 13 bases between them. This CDR3 is 15 amino acids long. In DNA, the CDR3 is TGCGCCAGCAGCTTGGCCCGGGGTGGGGTCAATGAGCAGTTCTTC. It translates to CASSLARGGVNEQFF.

This chain joins TRBV27 and TRBJ2-2, with TRBD1 identical over 9 bases. Losses at the gene ends were 5 bases for V and 3 bases for J; bases not matched to a gene: 13. The CDR3 sequence is 18 residues long. Germline-derived CDR1 and CDR2 are MNHEY and SMNVEV (reference sequence). CDR3 sequence: CASSPPDGTGKDTGELFF. DNA of the CDR3: TGTGCCAGCAGTCCCCCCGATGGGACAGGGAAAGACACCGGGGAGCTGTTTTTT.

This clone showed up just a few times. The CDR3 spells CASSQNRGTNEKLFF. For the CDR3, the DNA is TGTGCCAGCAGCCAAAACAGGGGAACTAATGAAAAACTGTTTTTT. The chain joins TRBV14 to TRBJ1-4, with 7 bases lining up with TRBD1. Trimming cost V 2 bases and J 1 base; bases outside gene matches: 1. The CDR3 sequence is 15 residues long. Germline values: CDR1 SGHDN, CDR2 FVKESK. Drawing the rest from reference TRBV14 and TRBJ1-4, the complete variable domain is EAGVTQFPSHSVIEKGQTVTLRCDPISGHDNLYWYRRVMGKEIKFLLHFVKESKQDESGMPNNRFLAERTGGTYSTLKVQPAELEDSGVYFCASSQNRGTNEKLFFGSGTQLSVL.

This clone was seen more than once but under ten times. The chain employs TRBV15 and TRBJ2-1; 11 bases map to TRBD1. The CDR3 has 17 amino acids. V shed 3 bases, J shed 8 bases, and the junction held 12 bases outside the gene matches. Looked up from germline, CDR1 is LNHNV and CDR2 is YYDKDF (reference sequence). The CDR3 here is CATSRGQGVRGVDEQFF. CDR3 DNA sequence: TGTGCCACCAGCAGGGGACAGGGGGTACGGGGGGTCGATGAGCAGTTCTTC.

J is TRBJ2-2 and V is TRBV7-6; the match to TRBD1 covers 9 bases. V lost 5 bases, J lost 3 bases, and 7 bases stayed unmatched. Germline assignment: CDR1 SGHVS and CDR2 FNYEAQ. The CDR3 is 16 residues long. The CDR3 loop reads CASSQTDRGYTGELFF. In nucleotides, the CDR3 is TGTGCCAGCAGCCAAACGGACAGGGGTTACACCGGGGAGCTGTTTTTT.

The chain is built from TRBV19 and TRBJ2-4; 7 bases map to TRBD1. Trimming took 0 bases from V and 3 from J; bases not matched to a gene: 8. The CDR3 runs 17 residues. Germline lookup yields CDR1 LNHDA and CDR2 SQIVND (reference sequence). As DNA, the CDR3 is TGTGCCAGTAGTATAGATTCCAGAGGACAGGACAAAAACATTCAGTACTTC. Amino acids: CASSIDSRGQDKNIQYF.

The rearrangement links TRBV28 to TRBJ1-4; possibly TRBD1 for D (5 bases). CDR1 and CDR2 from the germline V gene are MDHEN and SYDVKM. Trimming stripped 7 bases from V and 5 bases from J, with 20 bases between. This CDR3 is 16 amino acids long. This chain's CDR3 is CASTKWGRERNEKLFF. CDR3 in DNA: TGTGCCAGCACCAAATGGGGCAGGGAAAGGAATGAAAAACTGTTTTTT.

This clone was seen a handful of times. The chain combines TRBV2 with TRBJ2-5; D call uncertain. Between the trimmed V and J ends, which lost 5 bases and 6 bases, there was a span of 4 bases. The V gene's germline CDR1 is SNHLY and CDR2 FYNNEI. The CDR3 has 10 residues. CDR3 sequence (DNA): TGTGCCAGCAGTACAAAGACCCAGTACTTC. Translating gives CASSTKTQYF.